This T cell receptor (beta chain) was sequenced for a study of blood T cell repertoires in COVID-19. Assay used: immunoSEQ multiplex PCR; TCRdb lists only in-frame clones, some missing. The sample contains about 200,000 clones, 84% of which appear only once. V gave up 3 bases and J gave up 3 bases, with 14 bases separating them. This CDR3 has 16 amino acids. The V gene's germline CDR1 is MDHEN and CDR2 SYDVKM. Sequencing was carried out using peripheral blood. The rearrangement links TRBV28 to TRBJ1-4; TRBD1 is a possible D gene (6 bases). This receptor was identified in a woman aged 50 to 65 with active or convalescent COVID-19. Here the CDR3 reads CASSFPGGGPNEKLFF. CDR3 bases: TGTGCCAGCAGTTTTCCCGGGGGGGGGCCTAATGAAAAACTGTTTTTT.